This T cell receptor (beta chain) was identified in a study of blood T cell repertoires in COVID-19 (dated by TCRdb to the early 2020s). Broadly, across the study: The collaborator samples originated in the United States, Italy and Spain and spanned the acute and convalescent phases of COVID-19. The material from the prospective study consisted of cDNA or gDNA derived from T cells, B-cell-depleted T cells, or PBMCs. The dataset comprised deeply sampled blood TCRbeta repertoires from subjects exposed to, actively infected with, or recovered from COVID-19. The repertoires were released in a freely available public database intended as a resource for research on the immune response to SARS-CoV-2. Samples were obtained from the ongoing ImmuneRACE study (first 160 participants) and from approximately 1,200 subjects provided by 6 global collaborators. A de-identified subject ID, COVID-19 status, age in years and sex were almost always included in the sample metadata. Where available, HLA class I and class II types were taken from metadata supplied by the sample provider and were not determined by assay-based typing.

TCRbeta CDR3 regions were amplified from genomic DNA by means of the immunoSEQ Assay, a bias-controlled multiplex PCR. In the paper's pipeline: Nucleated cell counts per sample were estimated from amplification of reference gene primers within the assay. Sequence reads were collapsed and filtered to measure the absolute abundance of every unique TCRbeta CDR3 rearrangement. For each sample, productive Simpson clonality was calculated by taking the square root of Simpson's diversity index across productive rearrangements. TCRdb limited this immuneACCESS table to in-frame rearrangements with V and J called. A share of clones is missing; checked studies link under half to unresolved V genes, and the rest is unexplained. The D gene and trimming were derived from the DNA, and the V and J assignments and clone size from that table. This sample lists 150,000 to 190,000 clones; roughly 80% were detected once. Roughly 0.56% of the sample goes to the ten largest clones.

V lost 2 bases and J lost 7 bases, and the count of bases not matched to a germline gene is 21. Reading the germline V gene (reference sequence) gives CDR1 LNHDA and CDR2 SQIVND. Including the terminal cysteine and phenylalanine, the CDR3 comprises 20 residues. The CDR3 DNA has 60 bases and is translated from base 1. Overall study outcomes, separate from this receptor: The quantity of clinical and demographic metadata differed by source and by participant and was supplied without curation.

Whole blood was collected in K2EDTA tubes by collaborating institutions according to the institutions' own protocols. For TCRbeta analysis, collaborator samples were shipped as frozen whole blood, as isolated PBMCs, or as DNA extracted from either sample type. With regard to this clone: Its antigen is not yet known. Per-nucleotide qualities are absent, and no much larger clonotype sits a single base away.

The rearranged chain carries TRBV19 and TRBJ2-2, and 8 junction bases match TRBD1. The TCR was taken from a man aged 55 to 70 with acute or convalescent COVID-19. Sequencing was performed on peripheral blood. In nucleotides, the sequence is TGTGCCAGTAGTATACCCCATTCCCGGACAGGGCGGTTTGATATCGGGGAGCTGTTTTTT. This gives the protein CASSIPHSRTGRFDIGELFF.